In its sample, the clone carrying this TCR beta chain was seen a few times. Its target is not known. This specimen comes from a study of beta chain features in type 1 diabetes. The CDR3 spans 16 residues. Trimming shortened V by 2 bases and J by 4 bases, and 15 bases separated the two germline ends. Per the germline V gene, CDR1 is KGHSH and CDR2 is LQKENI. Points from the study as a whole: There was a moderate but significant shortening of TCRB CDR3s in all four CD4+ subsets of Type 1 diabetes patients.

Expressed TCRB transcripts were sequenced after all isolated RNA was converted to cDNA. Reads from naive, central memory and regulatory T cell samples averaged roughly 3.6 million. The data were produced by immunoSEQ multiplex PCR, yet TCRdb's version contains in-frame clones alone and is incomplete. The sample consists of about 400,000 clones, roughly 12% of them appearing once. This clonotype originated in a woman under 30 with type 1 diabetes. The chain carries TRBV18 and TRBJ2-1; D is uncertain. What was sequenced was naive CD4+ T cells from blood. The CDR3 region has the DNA TGTGCCAGCTCACCAAGGAGTCAAGCCAAATACAATGAGCAGTTCTTC. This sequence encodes CASSPRSQAKYNEQFF.